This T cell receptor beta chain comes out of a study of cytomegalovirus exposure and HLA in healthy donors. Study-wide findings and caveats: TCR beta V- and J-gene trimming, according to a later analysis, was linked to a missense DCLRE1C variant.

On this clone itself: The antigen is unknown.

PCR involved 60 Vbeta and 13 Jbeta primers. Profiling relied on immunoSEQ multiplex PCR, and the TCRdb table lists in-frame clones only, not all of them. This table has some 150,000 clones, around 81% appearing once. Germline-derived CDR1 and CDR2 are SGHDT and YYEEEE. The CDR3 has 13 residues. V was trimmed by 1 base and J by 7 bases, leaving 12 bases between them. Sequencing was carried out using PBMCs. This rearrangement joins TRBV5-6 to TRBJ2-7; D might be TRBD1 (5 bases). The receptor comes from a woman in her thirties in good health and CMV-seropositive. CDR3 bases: TGTGCCAGCAGCTTGCCAGGGCCAGGGGAGCAGTACTTC. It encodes CASSLPGPGEQYF.